Sequencing of this TCR beta chain was carried out in a study of siplizumab effects on memory and regulatory T cells (dated by TCRdb to the late 2010s). For the study in its entirety: The study examined how the anti-CD2 antibody siplizumab affects alloreactive T-cell subsets in allogeneic mixed lymphocyte reactions built from human PBMCs. General conclusions and limits of the study: Of the alloreactive CD4+ clones that could be mapped, the Treg-derived share averaged about 67% with siplizumab compared with approximately 30% in control reactions. For roughly 75-97% of proliferating CD4+ or CD8+ clones, no naive or memory phenotype could be assigned. The cumulative frequency of alloreactive sequences that could be traced back to unstimulated CD4+ memory T cells was significantly reduced by siplizumab. Unstimulated naive T cells appeared to be more diverse than memory T cells, and naive cells seemed to make a substantial contribution to the alloresponse. Because sequences at frequencies below about 10^-5 were poorly captured, only a minor fraction of alloreactive clones could be mapped back to unstimulated subsets. No functional confirmation was obtained for the suppressive function of proliferating Tregs from siplizumab cultures.

From V the trimming removes 6 bases and from J it removes 3 bases, while the gene matches leave 4 bases of the junction unaccounted for. From the germline V gene, CDR1 is MDHEN and CDR2 is SYDVKM. The CDR3 spans 14 residues, from the cysteine through the phenylalanine. Of the read, only the CDR3 DNA is kept; its 42 bases are in frame from base 1. A note on this clone: This receptor's antigen is unknown. Per-base quality was not reported, and no clone a single base away is much larger than it.

Libraries were made using the immunoSEQ multiplex PCR assay. Around 9.9 x 10^4 TCR templates per sample were assayed by the deep sequencing platform. Genomic DNA extracted from sorted T cells was used for TCRbeta CDR3 sequencing. Concerning the study's data processing: Clonal analysis of TCRbeta CDR3 data was done in the R programming language. Alloreactive CD4+ and CD8+ clones were identified by comparing unstimulated samples to CFSE-low samples taken after the reaction. Regulatory or non-regulatory origin of alloreactive CD4+ clones was assigned by matching sequences to the sorted unstimulated Treg and non-Treg repertoires. TCRdb's version of the immuneACCESS table is confined to in-frame rearrangements and falls short of the full clone set. An unresolved V gene accounts for under half of the shortfall where checked; the remainder is of unknown origin. The V and J calls and the clone size are those of that table, but D and trimming were determined from the DNA. This sample lists 50,000 to 60,000 clones; roughly nine tenths were detected once. The ten largest clones add up to around 0.3% of the sample.

In addition, sequencing in three donor pairs included unstimulated CD8+ effector memory subsets alongside CD4+ naive, CD8+ naive, CD8+ TEMRA and CD4+ memory subsets. Sorted unstimulated T cells and proliferating T cells recovered from mixed lymphocyte reactions underwent TCRbeta CDR3 sequencing. Fresh whole blood from ten HLA-typed healthy donors served as the source for isolating PBMCs. The chain uses TRBV28 and TRBJ1-1; the central 10 bases match TRBD1. This TCR was recovered from a human donor in good health. Sequencing was performed on naive CD8+ T cells sorted from blood. What this sample's cell subset or site label stands for: unstimulated naive T cells. The DNA sequence is TGTGCCAGCAGAACCGGACAGGGGGACACTGAAGCTTTCTTT. It translates as CASRTGQGDTEAFF.